This TCR beta chain derives from a study of T cell responses to AZD1222 COVID-19 vaccine (dated by TCRdb to about 2021). Regarding the research as a whole: AZD1222 recipients given second doses at about 4 weeks or at about 12 weeks were pooled, since spike-specific TCR depth and breadth were not found to differ between the two schedules. A total of under 250 trial participants underwent TCR sequencing, of whom roughly 210 had received two doses of AZD1222 and about 26 had received two doses of the MenACWY control vaccine. Trial participants were enrolled into age subgroups of 18-55, 56-69 and 70-plus years, which contained 148, 28 and 57 TCR-sequenced participants, respectively. Results and caveats for the whole study, not just this receptor: No day 14 peak-response samples were available, so repertoires were characterized only after the peak T cell response. Reportedly, almost half of the unique spike-specific TCRs recognized epitopes lying outside the regions that are mutated in the B.1.351 and B.1.1.7 variants. The whole spike protein was spanned by vaccine-associated CD4 TCRs, and dominant responses were seen in regions 160-218 and 743-854. Only five or six AZD1222 recipients were SARS-CoV-2 seropositive at baseline, limiting conclusions about previously exposed vaccinees. After two AZD1222 doses, spike-specific TCR breadth and depth were significantly higher than at day 0 and than in MenACWY recipients. In the small 56-69-year group, the increase in depth fell short of significance, most likely because of low power. Participants were mostly white British, with more females than males. The authors suggested clonal diversity may have been underestimated.

Reading the germline V gene gives CDR1 KGHSH and CDR2 LQKENI. The cysteine opens and the phenylalanine closes a CDR3 of 15 amino acids. The kept DNA is CDR3 alone, 45 bases in frame from the first base. V is pared back by 4 bases and J by 8 bases, with 17 bases lying between the germline termini. This specimen's time point label, per the study, means: baseline before first vaccination. Vaccinee samples came from UK trials COV001 and COV002, including a single-blind randomized controlled phase 2/3 trial of AZD1222 (ChAdOx1 nCoV-19) in healthy adults. For TCRbeta chain sequencing, PBMC samples from trial participants were taken at day 0 and at day 28 after the second dose. The CDR3 regions of human TCRbeta chains were analyzed by immunosequencing. For the original study's pipeline: TCRs in the repertoires were matched against a reference library of SARS-CoV-2-specific TCRs that had been generated with the MIRA antigen-specificity platform. Breadth was defined as the fraction of unique TCRs that were SARS-CoV-2-associated, and depth was defined as the fraction of total T cells that were SARS-CoV-2-associated. Using the MIRA data, every spike-specific TCR was mapped to the spike region that the TCR reacted to and assigned to either a CD4 or a CD8 class. Log10-transformed breadth and depth values were compared by one-way ANOVA with Sidak's multiple comparisons tests. TCRdb limited this immuneACCESS table to in-frame rearrangements with V and J called. A share of clones is missing; checked studies link under half to unresolved V genes, and the rest is unexplained. V, J and clone size are taken as reported in that table, and D and trimming were inferred from the DNA itself. A total of about 80,000 clones appear in this sample, around 87% of them only once. The ten largest clones capture roughly a quarter of the sample.

Remarks on this clone: Its antigen is still unknown. No base quality information exists; no much larger clone differs at one position.

This specimen consisted of peripheral blood, obtained on day 0 of AZD1222 vaccination. Recombination joined TRBV18 with TRBJ1-4; no D gene call is confident. This TCR was recovered from an adult in good health. The CDR3: CASSLGRALEEKLFF. In nucleotide form, the sequence is TGTGCCAGCTCACTCGGGAGAGCACTAGAAGAAAAACTGTTTTTT. The full variable domain, with segments outside the CDR3 supplied by the reference TRBV18 and TRBJ1-4 proteins, appears as NAGVMQNPRHLVRRRGQEARLRCSPMKGHSHVYWYRQLPEEGLKFMVYLQKENIIDESGMPKERFSAEFPKEGPSILRIQQVVRGDSAAYFCASSLGRALEEKLFFGSGTQLSVL.